This T cell receptor (beta chain) was sequenced in a study of T cell responses to AZD1222 COVID-19 vaccine. V lost 6 bases and J lost 6; bases outside the gene matches: 10. From germline, CDR1 is LNHDA and CDR2 SQIVND (reference sequence). The length of the CDR3 is 15 residues. The table came from immunoSEQ multiplex PCR; TCRdb's copy has only in-frame clones and leaves some out. Here the sample spans tens of thousands of clones, 70% to 90% being singletons. The input for sequencing was peripheral blood, taken on day 0 of AZD1222 vaccination. This rearrangement joins TRBV19 to TRBJ2-7, with 11 positions matching TRBD1. The source is an adult in good health. The CDR3 DNA reads TGTGCCAGTAGAACCCAGGGACAGGGGGGTTTCGAGCAGTACTTC. It translates to CASRTQGQGGFEQYF.